One and the same sample provided the 4 T cell receptor beta chains below, sequenced in a study of glioma-infiltrating T cells after dendritic cell vaccination. Some clones are missing from TCRdb's copy, which holds only in-frame ones; the method was immunoSEQ multiplex PCR. The sample holds roughly 82,000 clones, around 90% seen once. The source was blood, collected before dendritic cell vaccination. Receptors were obtained from a human donor with glioblastoma.

The chain recombines TRBV19 with TRBJ1-4; TRBD1 aligns across 10 bases. Per germline, CDR1 LNHDA and CDR2 SQIVND (reference sequence). After removal of 5 bases from V and 0 bases from J, the junction contained 3 bases not matched to a gene. The CDR3 covers 16 residues. The CDR3 loop reads CASSFDRGPTNEKLFF. The CDR3 nucleotides are TGTGCCAGTAGTTTCGACAGGGGGCCAACTAATGAAAAACTGTTTTTT. Complete variable domain (other parts from reference TRBV19 and TRBJ1-4): DGGITQSPKYLFRKEGQNVTLSCEQNLNHDAMYWYRQDPGQGLRLIYYSQIVNDFQKGDIAEGYSVSREKKESFPLTVTSAQKNPTAFYLCASSFDRGPTNEKLFFGSGTQLSVL.

The CDR3 DNA is TGTGCCAGTAGTACGGGACCGGGACAAAACACTGAAGCTTTCTTT. Its protein is CASSTGPGQNTEAFF. The V call is TRBV19, the J call TRBJ1-1, with D perhaps matching TRBD1 (6 bases). Trimming removed 4 bases from V and 2 bases from J, with 14 bases in between. The germline V gene has CDR1 LNHDA and CDR2 SQIVND (reference sequence). The CDR3 sequence is 15 residues long. Based on the CDR3 plus reference TRBV19 and TRBJ1-1, the full variable domain is DGGITQSPKYLFRKEGQNVTLSCEQNLNHDAMYWYRQDPGQGLRLIYYSQIVNDFQKGDIAEGYSVSREKKESFPLTVTSAQKNPTAFYLCASSTGPGQNTEAFFGQGTRLTVV.

In this sample, this clone turned up once. The V call is TRBV27, the J call TRBJ1-6; D gene ambiguous. CDR3 length: 18 residues. CDR1 is MNHEY and CDR2 is SMNVEV in the germline V gene (reference sequence). Trimming cost V 5 bases and J 6 bases, with 23 bases left between them. CDR3 sequence: CASSPTIHSPVFNSPLHF. CDR3 nucleotides: TGTGCCAGCAGTCCAACAATCCACAGTCCTGTCTTTAATTCACCCCTCCACTTT.

The chain joins TRBV7-3 to TRBJ2-5; D may be TRBD1 (5 bases). V lost 5 bases and J 5 bases, leaving 15 bases between the germline ends. Germline CDR1 is SGHTA and CDR2 is FQGTGA. CDR3 size: 14 residues. For the CDR3, the DNA is TGTGCCAGCAGCGACCAGGGAAACGGGGAGACCCAGTACTTC. Translated: CASSDQGNGETQYF.